Each of the 22 T cell receptor beta chains below was sequenced from the same sample in a study of blood T cell repertoires in COVID-19. Sequencing was performed with immunoSEQ multiplex PCR; in TCRdb, only in-frame clones are kept and a portion is missing. The table includes just over 70,000 clones, roughly 77% detected once. The sequenced material came from peripheral blood. These receptors were collected from a woman aged 70-85 years with acute or convalescent COVID-19.

This rearrangement joins TRBV13 to TRBJ2-7; D unresolved. The CDR3 spans 11 residues. Per germline, CDR1 PRHDT and CDR2 FYEKMQ (reference sequence). V was clipped by 4 bases and J by 3 bases, with 4 bases between them. DNA for the CDR3: TGTGCCAGCAGCTCCTTCTACGAGCAGTACTTC. It codes for CASSSFYEQYF.

This clone was picked up a small number of times. V usage is TRBV4-2 and J usage is TRBJ1-2, with D hard to call. This CDR3 region has 18 residues. With 0 bases removed from V and 0 bases from J, the gap between germline ends came to 17 bases. Germline CDR1 and CDR2: LGHNA and YNFKEQ. The CDR3 reads CASSQESTGGSANYGYTF. The CDR3 nucleotides are TGTGCCAGCAGCCAAGAGAGTACGGGAGGATCAGCTAACTATGGCTACACCTTC.

V is TRBV10-3 and J is TRBJ1-2, with TRBD1 identical over 7 bases. The J segment lost 3 bases and the V segment lost 6 bases, leaving 4 bases of the junction unmatched. Germline CDR1 reads ENHRY; CDR2 reads SYGVKD. The length of the CDR3 is 13 residues. Here the CDR3 reads CAISQDRDYGYTF. CDR3 coding DNA: TGTGCCATCAGCCAAGACAGGGACTATGGCTACACCTTC.

The chain carries TRBV19 and TRBJ2-4, with 7 bases lining up with TRBD1. CDR1 and CDR2 from the germline V gene are LNHDA and SQIVND (reference sequence). The junction had 8 bases not matched to a gene; V was cut back by 7 bases and J by 5 bases. There are 14 residues in the CDR3. The CDR3 DNA is TGTGCCAGTACCCCGGGACAGATGCAAAACATTCAGTACTTC. Its protein is CASTPGQMQNIQYF.

This clone was detected only a few times. The chain joins TRBV5-1 to TRBJ1-4; a weak D match, TRBD1 (5 bases). Germline loops: CDR1 SGHRS, CDR2 YFSETQ. The CDR3 totals 14 residues. Trimming cost V 0 bases and J 4 bases, with 7 bases left between them. CDR3 in amino acids: CASSLAQGNEKLFF. CDR3 nucleotides: TGCGCCAGCAGCTTGGCCCAGGGTAATGAAAAACTGTTTTTT.

This clone was observed a handful of times. The chain employs TRBV5-1 and TRBJ2-7; TRBD2 matches at 10 bases. J lost 5 bases, V lost 3 bases, and 20 bases had no gene match. CDR1 is SGHRS and CDR2 is YFSETQ in the germline V gene. The CDR3 is 19 amino acids. CDR3 DNA: TGCGCCAGCAGCTCCAACGCCGGGAGCGGGAGGGCCCAGGAGGACGAGCAGTACTTC. Translating it yields CASSSNAGSGRAQEDEQYF.

This clone has only a few counts. The chain joins TRBV6-5 to TRBJ2-1, with TRBD1 matching 9 bases. This CDR3 is 14 amino acids long. CDR1 and CDR2 from the germline V gene are MNHEY and SVGAGI. The junction had 4 bases not matched to a gene; V was cut back by 4 bases and J by 6 bases. Written as DNA, the CDR3 is TGTGCCAGCAGTTCGGACAGGGGTATCAATGAGCAGTTCTTC. Protein product: CASSSDRGINEQFF.

This clone turned up a few times. J is TRBJ2-1 and V is TRBV5-1; 7 bases map to TRBD2. The germline gives CDR1 SGHRS, CDR2 YFSETQ. The V segment lost 1 base and the J segment 8 bases; nucleotides outside the gene matches: 3. This CDR3 has 13 amino acids. CDR3 loop: CASSLREVDEQFF. CDR3 bases: TGCGCCAGCAGCTTGCGGGAGGTAGATGAGCAGTTCTTC.

The CDR3 reads CASSLDLFRGRLEGNVLTF. CDR3 DNA: TGTGCCAGCAGCTTGGACCTCTTCAGGGGGCGACTGGAAGGCAACGTCCTGACTTTC. The genes are TRBV5-5 and TRBJ2-6; 8 nucleotides align to TRBD1. V dropped 0 bases and J dropped 9; count of bases not matched to a gene: 17. The CDR3 loop spans 19 amino acids. Germline lookup yields CDR1 SGHKS and CDR2 YYEKEE (reference sequence).

The V and J genes are TRBV7-9 and TRBJ1-2, with 7 bases matching TRBD1. Germline V gene data show CDR1 as SEHNR and CDR2 as FQNEAQ (reference sequence). The CDR3 contains 14 residues. With 7 bases clipped from V and 2 bases from J, the junction kept 7 bases outside the gene matches. CDR3 DNA sequence: TGTGCCAGCATGAAGGGGGCGGTCAACTATGGCTACACCTTC. This encodes CASMKGAVNYGYTF.

The V call is TRBV28, the J call TRBJ1-1; D possibly corresponds to TRBD1 (5 bases). Germline V gene data show CDR1 as MDHEN and CDR2 as SYDVKM. This CDR3 comprises 16 residues. Between the trimmed V and J ends, which lost 5 bases and 2 bases, there was a span of 18 bases. The CDR3 protein is CASSPHINQGNTEAFF. In DNA, the CDR3 is TGTGCCAGCAGTCCTCATATAAATCAGGGTAACACTGAAGCTTTCTTT.

This clone was seen only a few times. This sequence joins TRBV7-9 and TRBJ1-5; perhaps TRBD1 as D (5 bases). The V end lost 4 bases, the J end lost 0 bases, and 13 bases lay between the germline ends. This CDR3 spans 16 amino acids. The germline CDR1 and CDR2 sequences are SEHNR and FQNEAQ (reference sequence). The CDR3 coding sequence is TGTGCCAGCAGCTCAACGACAGTTTATAGCAATCAGCCCCAGCATTTT. Protein sequence: CASSSTTVYSNQPQHF. Full variable domain (outside the CDR3, taken from reference TRBV7-9 and TRBJ1-5): DTGVSQNPRHKITKRGQNVTFRCDPISEHNRLYWYRQTLGQGPEFLTYFQNEAQLEKSRLLSDRFSAERPKGSFSTLEIQRTEQGDSAMYLCASSSTTVYSNQPQHFGDGTRLSIL.

The chain couples TRBV19 to TRBJ2-2; possibly TRBD2 for D (6 bases). V dropped 5 bases and J dropped 5 bases, with 12 bases sitting between them. The germline V gene has CDR1 LNHDA and CDR2 SQIVND (reference sequence). The CDR3 has 14 residues. The CDR3 DNA sequence: TGTGCCAGTAGTTCGGGGGTCGGGACCGGGGAGCTGTTTTTT. Amino acid sequence: CASSSGVGTGELFF.

This clone was seen a handful of times. CDR3 DNA: TGTGCCAGCAGTCCCCGTCGGCAGGCCTATCAGCCCCAGCATTTT. Translation gives CASSPRRQAYQPQHF. The chain couples TRBV27 to TRBJ1-5; D is ambiguous. The CDR3 is made up of 15 amino acids. Trimming cost V 5 bases and J 5 bases, with 16 bases left between them. Germline V CDR1 and CDR2: MNHEY, SMNVEV (reference sequence).

This sequence joins TRBV7-8 and TRBJ1-1, with TRBD1 as a possible D gene (5 bases). The CDR3 runs 16 residues. Between the trimmed V and J ends, which lost 1 base and 0 bases, there was a span of 12 bases. CDR1 and CDR2 from the germline V gene are SGHVS and FQNEAQ. This CDR3 is CASSLGGAALNTEAFF. CDR3 bases: TGTGCCAGCAGCTTAGGCGGGGCGGCTTTGAACACTGAAGCTTTCTTT.

The V and J genes are TRBV6-1 and TRBJ1-4; D call uncertain. Deletions cut 3 bases from V and 8 bases from J, with 4 bases between. The CDR3 sequence is 11 residues long. The germline V gene encodes CDR1 MNHNS and CDR2 SASEGT. The CDR3 nucleotides read TGTGCCAGCAGTGACACAGAAAAACTGTTTTTT. Protein sequence: CASSDTEKLFF.

The V and J genes are TRBV7-2 and TRBJ2-7, with 7 positions matching TRBD1. Germline CDR1 SGHTA, CDR2 FQGNSA. The length of the CDR3 is 13 residues. J lost 3 bases, V lost 5 bases, and 4 bases had no gene match. The CDR3 sequence is CASSPGQVYEQYF. For the CDR3, the DNA is TGTGCCAGCAGCCCCGGACAGGTCTACGAGCAGTACTTC.

The chain joins TRBV10-3 to TRBJ1-5, with a weak D call TRBD1 (6 bases). Trimming left V 10 bases short and J 0 bases short, with 16 bases between. CDR3 length equals 15 residues. From germline, CDR1 is ENHRY and CDR2 SYGVKD. The CDR3 spells CATRQDTNSNQPQHF. CDR3 nucleotide sequence: TGTGCCACCAGACAGGACACTAATAGCAATCAGCCCCAGCATTTT.

This clone showed up just once. The V gene is TRBV19, the J gene TRBJ2-7, with D possibly being TRBD2 (6 bases). Germline CDR1 is LNHDA and CDR2 is SQIVND (reference sequence). CDR3 length equals 14 residues. Trimming stripped 1 base from V and 11 bases from J, with 18 bases between. As DNA, the CDR3 is TGTGCCAGTAGTATAGGAGGCGACGGGACTCCTGAGTACTTC. Translating it yields CASSIGGDGTPEYF.

This clone was counted a few times. The V call is TRBV9, the J call TRBJ2-1; D gene uncertain. Germline values: CDR1 SGDLS, CDR2 YYNGEE. The CDR3 totals 12 residues. The V and J ends lost 7 bases and 2 bases respectively, with 7 bases between them. The CDR3 protein is CASSVAYNEQFF. The CDR3 region has the DNA TGTGCCAGCTCGGTGGCCTACAATGAGCAGTTCTTC.

The chain employs TRBV10-3 and TRBJ1-1; the match to TRBD1 covers 9 bases. In germline, CDR1 is ENHRY, CDR2 SYGVKD. This CDR3 comprises 14 residues. V trimming: 6 bases; J trimming: 2 bases; junction bases outside the gene matches: 4. CDR3 nucleotide sequence: TGTGCCATCAGGGGGACAGGGAAAAACACTGAAGCTTTCTTT. Translating gives CAIRGTGKNTEAFF.

This chain uses TRBV12-3 or TRBV12-4 with TRBJ2-7, with TRBD2 as a possible D gene (6 bases). This CDR3 has 11 residues. Trimming stripped 5 bases from V and 6 bases from J, with 8 bases between. The CDR3 nucleotides read TGTGCCAGCAGTCGGGACTTCGAGCAGTACTTC. Protein product: CASSRDFEQYF.